The 32 T cell receptor beta chains presented below share a single source sample, sequenced in a study of control samples from healthy donors and cancer patients. TCRdb's table, derived via immunoSEQ multiplex PCR, lists solely in-frame clones and lacks some. The sample records around 190,000 clones, 85% to 95% being singletons. Material: blood. These receptors all come from a man aged 30 to 45 in good health.

The V and J genes are TRBV30 and TRBJ2-3, with 8 bases matching TRBD2. In germline, CDR1 is GTSNPN, CDR2 SVGIG (reference sequence). Trimming at V came to 3 bases and at J to 3 bases, leaving 8 bases not matched to a gene. The CDR3 has 15 residues. The CDR3 sequence: CAWSPFGGGTDTQYF. Written as DNA, the CDR3 is TGTGCCTGGAGCCCCTTCGGGGGGGGAACAGATACGCAGTATTTT.

This chain links TRBV7-2 with TRBJ1-5; no reliable D call. The length of the CDR3 is 13 residues. Trimming removed 2 bases from V and 1 base from J, with 3 bases in between. Germline V gene data show CDR1 as SGHTA and CDR2 as FQGNSA. The CDR3 region is CASSLNSNQPQHF. The CDR3, as DNA: TGTGCCAGCAGCTTAAACAGCAATCAGCCCCAGCATTTT.

This clone was detected only once. V gene TRBV6-2 or TRBV6-3 combines with J gene TRBJ2-7; perhaps D is TRBD1 or TRBD2 (5 bases each). This CDR3 has 13 residues. Germline loops: CDR1 MNHEY, CDR2 SVGEGT. The V and J ends lost 0 bases and 2 bases respectively, with 5 bases between them. The CDR3 loop is CASSYSGAYEQYF. CDR3 nucleotide sequence: TGTGCCAGCAGTTACTCGGGGGCCTACGAGCAGTACTTC.

This clone was seen just once. The V call is TRBV30, the J call TRBJ1-6; TRBD1 agrees at 10 bases. The CDR3 spans 14 residues. With V trimmed by 4 bases and J by 7 bases, 4 bases remained unmatched. Germline CDR1 reads GTSNPN; CDR2 reads SVGIG (reference sequence). CDR3 residues: CAWKGQGRNSPLHF. CDR3 sequence (DNA): TGTGCCTGGAAGGGACAGGGGAGGAATTCACCCCTCCACTTT.

The V gene is TRBV9, the J gene TRBJ2-1; 8 nucleotides align to TRBD2. This CDR3 has 15 amino acids. The ends lost 4 bases at V and 0 bases at J; junction bases unmatched: 3. Germline V gene sequence: CDR1 SGDLS, CDR2 YYNGEE. CDR3 loop: CASSQSGGSYNEQFF. CDR3 coding DNA: TGTGCCAGCAGCCAAAGCGGGGGCTCCTACAATGAGCAGTTCTTC. Complete variable domain (other parts from reference TRBV9 and TRBJ2-1): DSGVTQTPKHLITATGQRVTLRCSPRSGDLSVYWYQQSLDQGLQFLIQYYNGEERAKGNILERFSAQQFPDLHSELNLSSLELGDSALYFCASSQSGGSYNEQFFGPGTRLTVL.

The chain combines TRBV7-9 with TRBJ1-2; D possibly corresponds to TRBD1 (5 bases). The CDR3 runs 14 residues. Trimming cost V 5 bases and J 2 bases, with 12 bases left between them. Germline CDR1 is SEHNR and CDR2 is FQNEAQ (reference sequence). The CDR3 DNA is TGTGCCAGCAGCGCAACGGGGCAAAACTATGGCTACACCTTC. Protein sequence: CASSATGQNYGYTF.

This rearrangement joins TRBV2 to TRBJ1-1; 11 positions match TRBD1. Germline V gene data show CDR1 as SNHLY and CDR2 as FYNNEI. V gave up 8 bases and J gave up 5 bases; unmatched junction bases: 10. The CDR3 spans 15 residues. CDR3 sequence (DNA): TGTGCCAGCGCCGGGACAGGGGGTTTGTGGACTGAAGCTTTCTTT. Its protein product is CASAGTGGLWTEAFF.

The CDR3 protein is CASSSNRGGTNEKLFF. CDR3 in DNA: TGTGCCAGCAGCAGCAACAGGGGAGGAACTAATGAAAAACTGTTTTTT. The chain joins TRBV7-9 to TRBJ1-4, with 7 positions matching TRBD1. V lost 5 bases and J lost 1; bases outside the gene matches: 7. CDR1 SEHNR and CDR2 FQNEAQ come from the germline V gene (reference sequence). CDR3 length: 16 residues. The full variable domain, in which reference TRBV7-9 and TRBJ1-4 provide the parts outside the CDR3, is DTGVSQNPRHKITKRGQNVTFRCDPISEHNRLYWYRQTLGQGPEFLTYFQNEAQLEKSRLLSDRFSAERPKGSFSTLEIQRTEQGDSAMYLCASSSNRGGTNEKLFFGSGTQLSVL.

V is TRBV27 and J is TRBJ2-3, with 8 bases lining up with TRBD2. Germline trimming cut 1 base from V and 6 bases from J; bases unmatched to any gene: 9. CDR1 and CDR2 from the germline V gene are MNHEY and SMNVEV (reference sequence). This CDR3 comprises 16 residues. This chain's CDR3 is CASSLYGLASRDTQYF. As DNA, the CDR3 is TGTGCCAGCAGTTTATACGGACTAGCCTCGAGGGATACGCAGTATTTT.

This clone was seen more than once but under ten times. The V and J genes are TRBV6-5 and TRBJ2-1; TRBD1 aligns across 9 bases. Germline trimming cut 8 bases from V and 3 bases from J; bases unmatched to any gene: 8. Per germline, CDR1 MNHEY and CDR2 SVGAGI. CDR3 length equals 15 residues. The CDR3 spells CASGQETGGYNEQFF. For the CDR3, the DNA is TGTGCCAGCGGACAGGAGACAGGGGGCTACAATGAGCAGTTCTTC.

J is TRBJ2-3 and V is TRBV4-2; maybe TRBD1 (7 bases). Germline V gene lookup returns CDR1 LGHNA and CDR2 YNFKEQ. V was trimmed by 1 base and J by 6 bases, leaving 14 bases between them. The length of the CDR3 is 15 residues. The CDR3 is CASSQVGGGRDTQYF. The CDR3 DNA is TGTGCCAGCAGCCAAGTCGGAGGGGGCCGGGATACGCAGTATTTT.

The J gene is TRBJ2-5, the V gene TRBV5-1; 9 bases fit TRBD1. This CDR3 contains 14 residues. CDR1 and CDR2 (germline): SGHRS, YFSETQ. Losses at the gene ends were 4 bases for V and 5 bases for J; bases not matched to a gene: 6. CDR3 DNA: TGCGCCAGCAGCCCGGGACAGGGTATCGAGACCCAGTACTTC. Its protein product is CASSPGQGIETQYF.

J is TRBJ1-2 and V is TRBV7-2; no clear D. Germline CDR1 SGHTA, CDR2 FQGNSA. Deletions cut 4 bases from V and 4 bases from J, with 16 bases between. The CDR3 totals 15 residues. Here the CDR3 reads CASSSGGVPGYGYTF. The CDR3 coding sequence is TGTGCCAGCAGCTCTGGTGGGGTACCTGGCTATGGCTACACCTTC.

J is TRBJ2-6 and V is TRBV6-6; D is unresolved. Germline CDR1 and CDR2: MNHNY and SVGAGI (reference sequence). The CDR3 consists of 14 residues. Trimming pared 11 bases from V and 0 bases from J, leaving 11 bases between. The CDR3 coding sequence is TGTGCCTGCCTTCGTAACTCTGGGGCCAACGTCCTGACTTTC. This sequence encodes CACLRNSGANVLTF.

The chain joins TRBV9 to TRBJ1-2, with D hard to call. There are 16 residues in the CDR3. Trimming took off 0 bases at V and 0 bases at J, with 12 bases between the two ends. In germline, CDR1 is SGDLS, CDR2 YYNGEE. Here the CDR3 DNA reads TGTGCCAGCAGCGTAGGGCTCCCGACCCCTAACTATGGCTACACCTTC. This sequence encodes CASSVGLPTPNYGYTF.

This clone was picked up one time. The chain links TRBV19 to TRBJ1-2; 8 bases are shared with TRBD1. J gave up 6 bases and V 4 bases, and 4 bases lay outside the gene matches. Germline CDR1 reads LNHDA; CDR2 reads SQIVND (reference sequence). This CDR3 is built from 13 residues. CDR3 DNA: TGTGCCAGTAGTACAGGGGGCCTGGATGGCTACACCTTC. It is translated as CASSTGGLDGYTF.

The chain joins TRBV25-1 to TRBJ2-3; D perhaps matches TRBD2 (6 bases). The CDR3 sequence is 14 residues long. Trimming took 10 bases from V and 4 from J, leaving 18 bases between them. The germline V gene has CDR1 MGHDK and CDR2 SYGVNS. CDR3 region: CATAMRRDSDTQYF. Written as DNA, the CDR3 is TGTGCCACCGCTATGCGGAGGGACTCAGATACGCAGTATTTT.

The chain has TRBV7-9 and TRBJ2-3; 13 bases line up with TRBD2. The CDR3 extends over 16 amino acids. V dropped 5 bases and J dropped 2; count of bases not matched to a gene: 4. Germline V gene sequence: CDR1 SEHNR, CDR2 FQNEAQ (reference sequence). The CDR3 region is CASSLTSGRATDTQYF. The CDR3 nucleotides are TGTGCCAGCAGCCTCACTAGCGGGAGGGCCACAGATACGCAGTATTTT.

The chain links TRBV6-5 to TRBJ2-5, with 8 bases aligning to TRBD1. This CDR3 spans 14 amino acids. Germline-derived CDR1 and CDR2 are MNHEY and SVGAGI. V was pared by 7 bases and J by 4 bases, with 8 bases of the junction left unmatched. Written as DNA, the CDR3 is TGTGCCAGCAAGCGGACAGGGTGGGGAGAGACCCAGTACTTC. It encodes CASKRTGWGETQYF.

This chain uses TRBV27 with TRBJ2-5; perhaps TRBD2 as D (5 bases). The V end lost 2 bases, the J end lost 1 base, and 11 bases lay between the germline ends. Germline V gene sequence: CDR1 MNHEY, CDR2 SMNVEV (reference sequence). The CDR3 is 15 residues long. CDR3 protein: CASSLGSRAQETQYF. CDR3 coding DNA: TGTGCCAGCAGTTTAGGGAGTAGGGCCCAAGAGACCCAGTACTTC.

The chain combines TRBV7-9 with TRBJ2-5; either TRBD1 or TRBD2 may fit D (5 bases each). The CDR3 covers 17 residues. From germline, CDR1 is SEHNR and CDR2 FQNEAQ (reference sequence). Trimming stripped 5 bases from V and 1 base from J, with 20 bases between. The CDR3 DNA follows: TGTGCCAGCAGCCCTCGCCCCCTCGGGGCAGGCCAAGAGACCCAGTACTTC. As protein: CASSPRPLGAGQETQYF. Drawing the rest from reference TRBV7-9 and TRBJ2-5, the complete variable domain is DTGVSQNPRHKITKRGQNVTFRCDPISEHNRLYWYRQTLGQGPEFLTYFQNEAQLEKSRLLSDRFSAERPKGSFSTLEIQRTEQGDSAMYLCASSPRPLGAGQETQYFGPGTRLLVL.

This chain joins TRBV28 and TRBJ2-7; 11 bases match TRBD1. The V and J ends lost 7 bases and 6 bases, in that order; junction bases with no gene match: 11. Germline V lookup: CDR1 MDHEN, CDR2 SYDVKM. The CDR3 sequence is 15 residues long. The CDR3 DNA reads TGTGCCAGCAATACCGGGGCGGGGACAGGGGGCGAGCAGTACTTC. The encoded protein is CASNTGAGTGGEQYF.

The chain recombines TRBV7-9 with TRBJ2-3, with TRBD1 matching 9 bases. CDR3 length: 15 amino acids. V shed 5 bases and J 5 bases; nucleotides not matched to a gene: 8. Germline V gene sequence: CDR1 SEHNR, CDR2 FQNEAQ (reference sequence). The CDR3 sequence is CASSPSWDREDTQYF. CDR3 bases: TGTGCCAGCAGCCCGTCCTGGGACAGGGAAGATACGCAGTATTTT.

V usage is TRBV7-9 and J usage is TRBJ1-1, with 7 bases identical to TRBD1. The CDR3 consists of 14 residues. From germline, CDR1 is SEHNR and CDR2 FQNEAQ (reference sequence). V shed 5 bases, J shed 5 bases, and the junction held 8 bases outside the gene matches. CDR3: CASSPRGQKTEAFF. The CDR3 DNA is TGTGCCAGCAGCCCGAGGGGGCAGAAGACTGAAGCTTTCTTT.

The V and J genes are TRBV5-6 and TRBJ2-7; the D gene is possibly TRBD2 (5 bases). V lost 5 bases and J lost 4, with 19 bases in between. This CDR3 has 15 residues. Germline assignment: CDR1 SGHDT and CDR2 YYEEEE. CDR3 sequence reads: CASSIVRGERYEQYF. The CDR3 DNA sequence: TGTGCCAGCAGTATTGTCCGGGGAGAAAGGTACGAGCAGTACTTC.

This clone was observed once. V is TRBV6-1 and J is TRBJ1-1; D possibly corresponds to TRBD1 (5 bases). V lost 3 bases, J lost 7 bases, and 9 bases lay in between. The germline gives CDR1 MNHNS, CDR2 SASEGT. This CDR3 comprises 12 residues. Here the CDR3 DNA reads TGTGCCAGCAGTGACCTCGGGGGTGAAGCTTTCTTT. Residues: CASSDLGGEAFF.

V and J are TRBV5-6 and TRBJ2-2; tentatively, D is TRBD2 (6 bases). Per germline, CDR1 SGHDT and CDR2 YYEEEE. CDR3 length equals 16 residues. V was pared by 4 bases and J by 4 bases, with 17 bases between. CDR3 sequence (DNA): TGTGCCAGCAGCAACCGGGCCCGGGGGAGCACCGGGGAGCTGTTTTTT. Translation gives CASSNRARGSTGELFF. The whole variable domain, remainder taken from reference TRBV5-6 and TRBJ2-2, is DAGVTQSPTHLIKTRGQQVTLRCSPKSGHDTVSWYQQALGQGPQFIFQYYEEEERQRGNFPDRFSGHQFPNYSSELNVNALLLGDSALYLCASSNRARGSTGELFFGEGSRLTVL.

The V and J genes are TRBV7-2 and TRBJ2-1; D perhaps matches TRBD1 (8 bases). The germline V gene encodes CDR1 SGHTA and CDR2 FQGNSA. The CDR3 runs to 15 residues. V was shortened by 5 bases and J by 6 bases, with 17 bases between the two germline ends. As DNA, the CDR3 is TGTGCCAGCAGCCAAAGGTACAGGGGGGGCAATGAGCAGTTCTTC. This encodes CASSQRYRGGNEQFF. Combining the CDR3 with reference TRBV7-2 and TRBJ2-1 gives the whole variable domain GAGVSQSPSNKVTEKGKDVELRCDPISGHTALYWYRQSLGQGLEFLIYFQGNSAPDKSGLPSDRFSAERTGGSVSTLTIQRTQQEDSAVYLCASSQRYRGGNEQFFGPGTRLTVL.

The chain recombines TRBV7-2 with TRBJ1-5; 7 nucleotides align to TRBD1. The CDR3 has 15 residues. Germline lookup yields CDR1 SGHTA and CDR2 FQGNSA. V trimming: 0 bases; J trimming: 5 bases; junction bases outside the gene matches: 4. CDR3 amino acids: CASSLAPGGHQPQHF. Written as DNA, the CDR3 is TGTGCCAGCAGCTTAGCCCCAGGGGGGCATCAGCCCCAGCATTTT.

The rearrangement links TRBV24-1 to TRBJ1-4, with D unresolved. V shed 2 bases and J shed 3 bases, with 15 bases lying between them. Germline V gene lookup returns CDR1 KGHDR and CDR2 SFDVKD. There are 17 residues in the CDR3. The CDR3 spells CATSDWWALDPNEKLFF. CDR3 in DNA: TGTGCCACCAGTGATTGGTGGGCGTTGGATCCTAATGAAAAACTGTTTTTT.

The chain uses TRBV18 and TRBJ2-2, with 8 positions matching TRBD1. CDR1 is KGHSH and CDR2 is LQKENI in the germline V gene. The junction had 7 bases not matched to a gene; V was cut back by 0 bases and J by 4 bases. This CDR3 region has 17 residues. The CDR3 nucleotides read TGTGCCAGCTCACCACCGTCAGGGGGCGCGAGCACCGGGGAGCTGTTTTTT. Its translation is CASSPPSGGASTGELFF.

The rearrangement links TRBV29-1 to TRBJ2-1, with D hard to call. Trimming shortened V by 0 bases and J by 2 bases, and 11 bases separated the two germline ends. CDR1 and CDR2 (germline): SQVTM, ANQGSEA. The CDR3 is 15 amino acids. Here the CDR3 reads CSVEDLQETYNEQFF. Written as DNA, the CDR3 is TGCAGCGTTGAAGATCTTCAGGAAACCTACAATGAGCAGTTCTTC.